The T cell receptor (beta chain) under discussion was sequenced for a study of cytotoxic CD8 clonotypes in ibrutinib-treated CLL. Repertoires were generated with immunoSEQ multiplex PCR, while TCRdb's copy carries only in-frame clones and drops some. The top ten hold 35% to 40% of the sample, which has 100,000 or so clones, roughly 57% seen once. The CDR3 is 14 amino acids. The ends lost 6 bases at V and 6 bases at J; junction bases unmatched: 8. The germline gives CDR1 SGHTA, CDR2 FQGNSA. Specimen: PBMCs, collected after 24 months of ibrutinib treatment. The V gene is TRBV7-2, the J gene TRBJ2-5, with 9 positions matching TRBD2. The clonotype comes from a human donor with chronic lymphocytic leukemia. The DNA of the CDR3 is TGTGCCAGCAGTCTATCTAGCGGGGTACAGACCCAGTACTTC. Translating gives CASSLSSGVQTQYF. The full variable domain, with the rest looked up from reference TRBV7-2 and TRBJ2-5, is GAGVSQSPSNKVTEKGKDVELRCDPISGHTALYWYRQSLGQGLEFLIYFQGNSAPDKSGLPSDRFSAERTGGSVSTLTIQRTQQEDSAVYLCASSLSSGVQTQYFGPGTRLLVL.